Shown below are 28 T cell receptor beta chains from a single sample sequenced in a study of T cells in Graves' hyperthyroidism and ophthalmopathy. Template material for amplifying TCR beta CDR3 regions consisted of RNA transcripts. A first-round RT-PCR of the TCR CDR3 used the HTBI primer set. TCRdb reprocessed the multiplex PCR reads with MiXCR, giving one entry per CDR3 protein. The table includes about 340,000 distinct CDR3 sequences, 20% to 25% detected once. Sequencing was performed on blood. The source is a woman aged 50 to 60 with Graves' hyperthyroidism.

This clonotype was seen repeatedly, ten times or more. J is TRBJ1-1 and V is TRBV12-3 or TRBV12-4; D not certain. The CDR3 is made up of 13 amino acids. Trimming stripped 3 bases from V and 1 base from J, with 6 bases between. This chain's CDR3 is CASSFAENTEAFF. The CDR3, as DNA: TGTGCCAGCAGTTTCGCGGAGAACACTGAAGCTTTCTTT.

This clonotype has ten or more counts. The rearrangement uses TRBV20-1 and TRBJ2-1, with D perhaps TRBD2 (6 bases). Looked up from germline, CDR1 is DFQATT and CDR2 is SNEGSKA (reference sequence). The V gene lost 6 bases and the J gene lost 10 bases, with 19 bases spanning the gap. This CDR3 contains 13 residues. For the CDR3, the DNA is TGCAGTGCCCCACTAGCATCTAATCACGAGCAGTTCTTC. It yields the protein CSAPLASNHEQFF.

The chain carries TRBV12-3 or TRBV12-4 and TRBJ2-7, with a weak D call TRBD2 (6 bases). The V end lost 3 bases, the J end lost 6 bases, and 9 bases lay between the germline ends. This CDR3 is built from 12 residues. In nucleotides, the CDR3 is TGTGCCAGCAGTTTCTTGGGGGGCGAGCAGTACTTC. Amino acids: CASSFLGGEQYF.

This CDR3 is CASSLSIDSYEQYF. DNA of the CDR3: TGTGCCAGCAGTTTATCGATCGACAGCTACGAGCAGTACTTC. The chain links TRBV27 to TRBJ2-7, with D possibly being TRBD1 (5 bases). V lost 0 bases and J 3 bases, leaving 9 bases between the germline ends. The CDR3 runs to 14 residues. The germline V gene has CDR1 MNHEY and CDR2 SMNVEV (reference sequence).

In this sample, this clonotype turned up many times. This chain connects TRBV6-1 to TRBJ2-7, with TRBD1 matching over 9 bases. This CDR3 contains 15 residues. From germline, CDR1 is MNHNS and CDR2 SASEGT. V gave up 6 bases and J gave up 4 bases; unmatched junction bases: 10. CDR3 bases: TGTGCCAGCAGCGAAAGGGACAGGGCCGGATACGAGCAGTACTTC. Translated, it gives CASSERDRAGYEQYF.

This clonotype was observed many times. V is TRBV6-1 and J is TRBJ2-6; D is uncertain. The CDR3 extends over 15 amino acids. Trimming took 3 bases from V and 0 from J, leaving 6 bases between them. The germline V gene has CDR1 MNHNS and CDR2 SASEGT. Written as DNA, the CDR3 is TGTGCCAGCAGTGACAGGAACTCTGGGGCCAACGTCCTGACTTTC. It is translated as CASSDRNSGANVLTF.

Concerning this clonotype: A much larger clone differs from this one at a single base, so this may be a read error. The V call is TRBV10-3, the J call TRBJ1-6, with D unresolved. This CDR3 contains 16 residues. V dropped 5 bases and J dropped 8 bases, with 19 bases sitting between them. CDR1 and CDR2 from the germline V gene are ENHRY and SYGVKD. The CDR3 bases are TGTGCCATCAGTAGGACTCGGACCGGAACCTATTCACCCCTCCACTTT. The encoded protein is CAISRTRTGTYSPLHF.

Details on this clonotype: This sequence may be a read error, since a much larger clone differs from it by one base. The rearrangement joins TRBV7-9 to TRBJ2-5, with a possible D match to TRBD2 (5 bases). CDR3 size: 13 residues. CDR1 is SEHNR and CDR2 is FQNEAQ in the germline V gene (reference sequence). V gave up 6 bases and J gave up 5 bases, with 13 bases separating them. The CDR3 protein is CASSNRGEETQYF. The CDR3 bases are TGTGCCAGCAGTAATCGGGGAGAGGAGACCCAGTACTTC.

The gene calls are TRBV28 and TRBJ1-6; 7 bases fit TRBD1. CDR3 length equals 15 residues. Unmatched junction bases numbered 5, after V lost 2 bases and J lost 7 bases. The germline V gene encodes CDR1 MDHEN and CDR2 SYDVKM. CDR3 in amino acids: CASSLPTGQNSPLHF. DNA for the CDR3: TGTGCCAGCAGTTTACCCACGGGACAGAATTCACCCCTCCACTTT.

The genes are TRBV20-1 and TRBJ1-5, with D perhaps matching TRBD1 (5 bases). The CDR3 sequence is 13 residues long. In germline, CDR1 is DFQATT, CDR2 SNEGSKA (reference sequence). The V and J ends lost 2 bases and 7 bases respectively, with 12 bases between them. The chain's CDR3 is CSARLGGDQPQHF. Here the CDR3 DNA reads TGCAGTGCTAGATTGGGAGGGGACCAGCCCCAGCATTTT.

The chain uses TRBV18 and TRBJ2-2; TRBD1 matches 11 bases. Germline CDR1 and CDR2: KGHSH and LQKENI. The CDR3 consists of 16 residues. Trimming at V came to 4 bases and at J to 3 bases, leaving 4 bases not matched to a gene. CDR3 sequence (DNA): TGTGCCAGCTCACGGACAGGGGGCATCGACACCGGGGAGCTGTTTTTT. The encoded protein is CASSRTGGIDTGELFF.

CDR3 DNA sequence: TGCAGTGCTAGAGATCTTGGTTCCTACGAGCAGTACTTC. Its translation: CSARDLGSYEQYF. This chain links TRBV20-1 with TRBJ2-7; D is unresolved. Germline CDR1 is DFQATT and CDR2 is SNEGSKA (reference sequence). This CDR3 contains 13 residues. With 0 bases removed from V and 1 base from J, the gap between germline ends came to 7 bases.

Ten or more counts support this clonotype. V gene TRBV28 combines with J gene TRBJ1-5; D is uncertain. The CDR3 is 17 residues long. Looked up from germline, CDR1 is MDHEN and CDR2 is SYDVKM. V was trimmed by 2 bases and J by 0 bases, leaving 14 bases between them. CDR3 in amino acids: CASSLITGPGSNQPQHF. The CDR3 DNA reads TGTGCCAGCAGTTTAATAACCGGTCCGGGTAGCAATCAGCCCCAGCATTTT. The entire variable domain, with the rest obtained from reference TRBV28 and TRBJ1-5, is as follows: DVKVTQSSRYLVKRTGEKVFLECVQDMDHENMFWYRQDPGLGLRLIYFSYDVKMKEKGDIPEGYSVSREKKERFSLILESASTNQTSMYLCASSLITGPGSNQPQHFGDGTRLSIL.

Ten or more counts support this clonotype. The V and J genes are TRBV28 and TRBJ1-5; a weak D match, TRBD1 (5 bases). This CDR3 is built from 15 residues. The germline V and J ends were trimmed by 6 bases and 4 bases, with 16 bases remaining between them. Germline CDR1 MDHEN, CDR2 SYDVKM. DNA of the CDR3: TGTGCCAGCAGAGGGCCGGGACTGATAAATCAGCCCCAGCATTTT. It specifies CASRGPGLINQPQHF.

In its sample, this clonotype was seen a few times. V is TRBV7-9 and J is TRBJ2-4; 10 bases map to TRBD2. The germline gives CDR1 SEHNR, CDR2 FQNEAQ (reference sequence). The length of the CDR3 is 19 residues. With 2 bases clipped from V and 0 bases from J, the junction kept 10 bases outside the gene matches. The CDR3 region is CASSLSAGGQHGAKNIQYF. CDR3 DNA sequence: TGTGCCAGCAGCTTATCAGCGGGAGGGCAACATGGAGCCAAAAACATTCAGTACTTC.

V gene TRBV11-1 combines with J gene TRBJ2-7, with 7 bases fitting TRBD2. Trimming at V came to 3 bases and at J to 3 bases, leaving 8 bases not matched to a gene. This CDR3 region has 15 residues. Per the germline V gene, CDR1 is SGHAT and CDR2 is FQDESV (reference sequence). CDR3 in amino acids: CASSFLRGSGYEQYF. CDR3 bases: TGTGCCAGCAGCTTTTTGCGGGGGTCGGGCTACGAGCAGTACTTC.

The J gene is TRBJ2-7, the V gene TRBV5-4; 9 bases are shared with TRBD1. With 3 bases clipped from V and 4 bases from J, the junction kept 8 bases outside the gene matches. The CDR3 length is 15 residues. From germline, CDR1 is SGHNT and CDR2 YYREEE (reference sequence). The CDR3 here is CASSYPGQGVYEQYF. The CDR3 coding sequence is TGTGCCAGCAGCTATCCGGGACAGGGTGTTTACGAGCAGTACTTC.

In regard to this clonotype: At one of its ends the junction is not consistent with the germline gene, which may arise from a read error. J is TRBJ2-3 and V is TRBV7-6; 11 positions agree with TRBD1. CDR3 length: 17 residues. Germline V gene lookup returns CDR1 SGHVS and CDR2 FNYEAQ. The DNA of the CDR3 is TGTGCTAGCAGCTTAAAGGACAGGGGGCCCGTCACAGATACGCAGTATTTT. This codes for CASSLKDRGPVTDTQYF.

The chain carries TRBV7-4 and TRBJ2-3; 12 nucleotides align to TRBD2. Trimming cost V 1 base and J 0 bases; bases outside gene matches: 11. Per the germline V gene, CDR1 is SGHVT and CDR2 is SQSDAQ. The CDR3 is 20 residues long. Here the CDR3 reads CASSLVRLAGDFNSTDTQYF. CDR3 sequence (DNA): TGTGCCAGCAGCTTAGTAAGACTAGCGGGAGATTTCAATAGCACAGATACGCAGTATTTT.

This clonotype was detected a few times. CDR3 nucleotides: TGTGCCAGCAGCTTTCGACAAATCATAGGGCTGTCTGACTACGAGCAGTACTTC. It yields the protein CASSFRQIIGLSDYEQYF. The gene calls are TRBV5-5 and TRBJ2-7; no clear D. Trimming shortened V by 2 bases and J by 3 bases, and 24 bases separated the two germline ends. Germline CDR1 reads SGHKS; CDR2 reads YYEKEE (reference sequence). This CDR3 region has 18 residues.

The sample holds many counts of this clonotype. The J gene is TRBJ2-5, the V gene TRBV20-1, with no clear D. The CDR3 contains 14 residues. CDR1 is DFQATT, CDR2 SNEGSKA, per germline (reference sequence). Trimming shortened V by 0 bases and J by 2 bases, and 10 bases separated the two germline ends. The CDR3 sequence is CSARDSFGQETQYF. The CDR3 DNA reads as TGCAGTGCTAGAGATTCATTTGGGCAAGAGACCCAGTACTTC.

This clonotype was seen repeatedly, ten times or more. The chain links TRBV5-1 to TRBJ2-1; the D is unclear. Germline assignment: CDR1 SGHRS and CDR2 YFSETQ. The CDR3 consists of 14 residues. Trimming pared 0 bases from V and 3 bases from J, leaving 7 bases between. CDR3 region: CASSLALDYNEQFF. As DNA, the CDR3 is TGCGCCAGCAGCTTGGCCCTAGACTACAATGAGCAGTTCTTC.

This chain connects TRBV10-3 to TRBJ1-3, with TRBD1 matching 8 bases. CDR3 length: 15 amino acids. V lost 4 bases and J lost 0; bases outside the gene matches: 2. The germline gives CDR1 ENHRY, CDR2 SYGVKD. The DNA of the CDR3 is TGTGCCATCAGTGGGGACAGGCTCTCTGGAAACACCATATATTTT. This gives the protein CAISGDRLSGNTIYF.

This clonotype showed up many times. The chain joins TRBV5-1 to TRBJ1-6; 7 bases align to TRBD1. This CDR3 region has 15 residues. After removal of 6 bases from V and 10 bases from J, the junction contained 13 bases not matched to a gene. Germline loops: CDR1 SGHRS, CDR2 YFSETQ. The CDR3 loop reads CASTQEGGQQSPLHF. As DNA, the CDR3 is TGCGCCAGCACCCAGGAGGGGGGACAGCAATCACCCCTCCACTTT.

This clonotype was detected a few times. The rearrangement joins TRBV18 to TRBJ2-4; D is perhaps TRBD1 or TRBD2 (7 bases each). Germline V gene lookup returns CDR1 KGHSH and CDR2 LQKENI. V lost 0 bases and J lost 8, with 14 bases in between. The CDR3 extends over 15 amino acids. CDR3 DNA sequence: TGTGCCAGCTCACCACCGTTTCAGGGGGGGGACATTCAGTACTTC. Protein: CASSPPFQGGDIQYF.

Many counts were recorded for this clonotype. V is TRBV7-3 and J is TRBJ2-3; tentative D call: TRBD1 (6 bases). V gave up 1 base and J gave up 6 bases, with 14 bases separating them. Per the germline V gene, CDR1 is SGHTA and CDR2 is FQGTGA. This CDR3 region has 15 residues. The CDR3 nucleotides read TGTGCCAGCAGCTTAAGGGACCAGGGGTGGGATACGCAGTATTTT. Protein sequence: CASSLRDQGWDTQYF.

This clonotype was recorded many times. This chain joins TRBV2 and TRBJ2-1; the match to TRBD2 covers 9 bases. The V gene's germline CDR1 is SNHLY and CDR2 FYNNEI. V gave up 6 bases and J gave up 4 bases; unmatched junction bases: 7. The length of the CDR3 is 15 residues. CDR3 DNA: TGTGCCAGCAGCTTAGCGGGGGCCAAATACAATGAGCAGTTCTTC. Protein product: CASSLAGAKYNEQFF.

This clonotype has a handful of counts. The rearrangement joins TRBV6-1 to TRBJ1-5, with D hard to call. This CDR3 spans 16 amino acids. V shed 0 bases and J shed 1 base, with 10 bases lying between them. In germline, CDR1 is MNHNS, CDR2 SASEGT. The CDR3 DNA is TGTGCCAGCAGTGAAGCAGGGCCCTGGAGCAATCAGCCCCAGCATTTT. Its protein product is CASSEAGPWSNQPQHF.